This is a list of T cell receptor beta chains from one sample in a study of blood T cell repertoires in COVID-19. TCRdb's table, derived via immunoSEQ multiplex PCR, lists solely in-frame clones and lacks some. This table holds 200,000 to 300,000 clones, 83% found once. Material: peripheral blood. The receptors come from a human donor in a cohort sampled during active COVID-19. Both conserved end residues are part of each CDR3. The order of the fields is clone size, V gene, D gene, J gene, CDR3 protein, CDR3 DNA. D genes are given only for firm matches. Expanded clones get a size class; other rows say once, few or many, or leave the size out.

>-|TRBV5-1|TRBD1|TRBJ2-2
CASSAGQGYTGELFF
TGCGCCAGCAGCGCGGGACAGGGTTACACCGGGGAGCTGTTTTTT
>-|TRBV10-1|-|TRBJ2-3
CASSKNSPDTQYF
TGCGCCAGCAGTAAGAATAGCCCAGATACGCAGTATTTT
>-|TRBV7-4|-|TRBJ2-7
CASSDWTASYEQYF
TGTGCCAGCAGCGATTGGACAGCCTCCTACGAGCAGTACTTC
>-|TRBV7-8|TRBD2|TRBJ2-1
CASIQLAGELNEQFF
TGTGCCAGCATCCAACTAGCGGGGGAGCTCAATGAGCAGTTCTTC
>few|TRBV6-5|TRBD1|TRBJ1-5
CASSSTGSEQPQHF
TGTGCCAGCAGTTCGACAGGGTCGGAGCAGCCCCAGCATTTT
>-|TRBV6-5|-|TRBJ1-5
CASSRRGGNQPQHF
TGTGCCAGCAGCCGCCGGGGGGGCAATCAGCCCCAGCATTTT
>-|TRBV12-3/TRBV12-4|-|TRBJ2-1
CASSLYPGEQFF
TGTGCCAGCAGTTTATATCCGGGGGAGCAGTTCTTC
>-|TRBV11-1|TRBD2|TRBJ2-7
CASSLRESGGYEQYF
TGTGCCAGCAGCCTTCGGGAAAGCGGGGGCTACGAGCAGTACTTC
>few|TRBV3-1/TRBV3-2|TRBD1|TRBJ2-7
CASRPGQGRGTYEQYF
TGTGCCAGCAGACCCGGACAGGGTAGGGGAACCTACGAGCAGTACTTC
>-|TRBV11-2|-|TRBJ1-5
CASSTSSDSNQPQHF
TGTGCCAGCAGCACCAGTTCCGATAGCAATCAGCCCCAGCATTTT
>-|TRBV11-3|TRBD1|TRBJ2-2
CASGTGFRTGELFF
TGTGCCAGCGGGACAGGGTTTCGCACCGGGGAGCTGTTTTTT
>-|TRBV19|-|TRBJ2-7
CASSINGMQTYEQYF
TGTGCCAGTAGTATAAATGGTATGCAGACCTACGAGCAGTACTTC
>few|TRBV7-3|-|TRBJ2-3
CASSSRPGGDTQYF
TGTGCCAGCAGCAGCCGACCCGGCGGAGATACGCAGTATTTT
>-|TRBV2|TRBD1|TRBJ2-7
CASKRDRGVYEQYF
TGTGCCAGCAAGAGGGACAGGGGGGTTTACGAGCAGTACTTC
>once|TRBV5-6|TRBD2|TRBJ2-2
CASSLLLAGENSNTGELFF
TGTGCCAGCAGCTTGCTGCTAGCGGGAGAAAACTCGAACACCGGGGAGCTGTTTTTT
>-|TRBV19|-|TRBJ1-5
CASRSGNQPQHF
TGTGCCAGTAGATCCGGCAATCAGCCCCAGCATTTT
>-|TRBV11-2|TRBD1|TRBJ1-3
CASSSGTASGNTIYF
TGTGCCAGCAGCTCTGGGACAGCCTCTGGAAACACCATATATTTT
>-|TRBV7-6|TRBD2|TRBJ2-5
CASSLSAGGQETQYF
TGTGCCAGCAGCTTAAGTGCGGGAGGGCAAGAGACCCAGTACTTC
>few|TRBV2|-|TRBJ1-1
CASSEARSAFF
TGTGCCAGCAGTGAAGCGAGGTCGGCTTTCTTT
>-|TRBV14|-|TRBJ2-5
CASSQGATPIETQYF
TGTGCCAGCAGCCAAGGGGCCACCCCGATTGAGACCCAGTACTTC
>few|TRBV6-5|-|TRBJ2-2
CASGFVHTNTGELFF
TGTGCCAGCGGCTTCGTACACACGAACACCGGGGAGCTGTTTTTT
>-|TRBV6-5|-|TRBJ2-1
CATRQGNSYNEQFF
TGTGCCACCCGCCAGGGTAATTCCTACAATGAGCAGTTCTTC
>-|TRBV27|TRBD1|TRBJ2-6
CASIGTGTGVSRGANVLTF
TGTGCCAGCATTGGCACCGGGACAGGGGTTTCTCGTGGGGCCAACGTCCTGACTTTC
>once|TRBV6-5|TRBD1|TRBJ1-2
CASRLGQGNYGYTF
TGTGCCAGCAGACTGGGACAGGGCAACTATGGCTACACCTTC
>-|TRBV5-6|TRBD1|TRBJ2-1
CASSLETGAYNEQFF
TGTGCCAGCAGCTTGGAGACAGGGGCATACAATGAGCAGTTCTTC
>-|TRBV28|TRBD1|TRBJ2-3
CASTRTGGWDTQYF
TGTGCCAGCACTCGGACAGGGGGGTGGGATACGCAGTATTTT
>-|TRBV6-5|-|TRBJ1-5
CASSYSGQGSNQPQHF
TGTGCCAGCAGTTACTCAGGGCAGGGAAGCAATCAGCCCCAGCATTTT